A single sample is the source of the 5 T cell receptor beta chains below, sequenced in a study of cytomegalovirus exposure and HLA in healthy donors. The PCR ran on 60 Vbeta and 13 Jbeta primers. The protocol was immunoSEQ multiplex PCR, while the TCRdb copy is restricted to in-frame clones and leaves out a portion. Of approximately 70,000 clones in the sample, roughly four fifths were seen once. The material sequenced was PBMCs. Source of these receptors: a woman aged 60 to 75 in good health and CMV-seropositive.

This clone was seen a few times. The chain has TRBV5-4 and TRBJ2-1; possible D gene TRBD2, 5 bases. V lost 2 bases and J lost 2, with 8 bases in between. The CDR3 runs 14 residues. Per germline, CDR1 SGHNT and CDR2 YYREEE (reference sequence). DNA for the CDR3: TGTGCCAGCAGCTTCGGGGAAGCCTACAATGAGCAGTTCTTC. Protein product: CASSFGEAYNEQFF.

The rearrangement joins TRBV15 to TRBJ2-5; 7 positions match TRBD1. The CDR3 is made up of 15 amino acids. With V trimmed by 2 bases and J by 5 bases, 8 bases remained unmatched. Germline V gene lookup returns CDR1 LNHNV and CDR2 YYDKDF (reference sequence). As DNA, the CDR3 is TGTGCCACCAGCAGAAACGGACAGGCCGGGGAGACCCAGTACTTC. This codes for CATSRNGQAGETQYF.

By sample fraction, this clone is medium-sized (0.01 to 0.1%). This chain connects TRBV6-5 to TRBJ1-1; D not resolved. CDR1 and CDR2 from the germline V gene are MNHEY and SVGAGI. This CDR3 comprises 13 residues. V was shortened by 5 bases and J by 4 bases, with 11 bases between the two germline ends. The CDR3 region has the DNA TGTGCCAGCAGTCCTCGGAGGGTCACTGAAGCTTTCTTT. This codes for CASSPRRVTEAFF.

The chain combines TRBV6-5 with TRBJ1-1, with 7 nucleotides matching TRBD1. After removal of 7 bases from V and 1 base from J, the junction contained 6 bases not matched to a gene. Germline CDR1 MNHEY, CDR2 SVGAGI. The CDR3 length is 14 residues. CDR3 residues: CASTVDRTNTEAFF. In DNA form, the CDR3 reads TGTGCCAGCACCGTGGACAGGACGAACACTGAAGCTTTCTTT.

The CDR3 DNA sequence: TGCAGCGTTGCCACAGGGGGTAACACTGAAGCTTTCTTT. Its protein is CSVATGGNTEAFF. The rearrangement uses TRBV29-1 and TRBJ1-1, with 8 bases that match TRBD1. V lost 4 bases to trimming and J lost 2 bases; unmatched junction nucleotides: 3. CDR1 and CDR2 from the germline V gene are SQVTM and ANQGSEA. This CDR3 has 13 residues.